One and the same sample provided the 21 T cell receptor beta chains below, sequenced in a study of cytomegalovirus exposure and HLA in healthy donors. A multiplex PCR was run with 60 Vbeta primers and 13 Jbeta primers. TCRdb's table, derived via immunoSEQ multiplex PCR, lists solely in-frame clones and lacks some. The top ten hold roughly 0.5% of the sample, which has over 130,000 clones, around 90% seen once. The source material was PBMCs. The receptors originated from a woman between 35 and 50 years old in good health and CMV-seronegative.

The J gene is TRBJ2-2, the V gene TRBV10-1; TRBD2 matches 8 bases. J lost 3 bases, V lost 7 bases, and 7 bases had no gene match. The V gene's germline CDR1 is WNHNN and CDR2 SYGVQD (reference sequence). This CDR3 region has 15 residues. Here the CDR3 reads CASMDGRAHTGELFF. CDR3 in DNA: TGCGCCAGCATGGACGGGAGGGCCCACACCGGGGAGCTGTTTTTT.

This chain links TRBV19 with TRBJ1-2, with 9 positions matching TRBD1. Trimming cost V 6 bases and J 8 bases; bases outside gene matches: 7. The CDR3 spans 13 residues. The germline gives CDR1 LNHDA, CDR2 SQIVND (reference sequence). CDR3 amino acids: CASSPDRGEGYTF. CDR3 DNA: TGTGCCAGTAGCCCGGACAGGGGAGAGGGCTACACCTTC.

The CDR3 reads CARSYIQETQYF. The CDR3 bases are TGTGCCAGAAGTTATATCCAAGAGACCCAGTACTTC. The chain uses TRBV5-3 and TRBJ2-5; the D is unclear. TRBV5-3 is flagged as an ORF with uncertain function. The CDR3 covers 12 residues. Trimming left V 5 bases short and J 1 base short, with 6 bases between.

A note on this clone: Other DNA sequences in the same sample also yield this CDR3. This chain uses TRBV7-9 with TRBJ2-7, with TRBD1 as a possible D gene (5 bases). This CDR3 contains 14 residues. Germline CDR1 SEHNR, CDR2 FQNEAQ (reference sequence). V was cut by 1 base and J by 3 bases, with 10 bases left in between. The CDR3, as DNA: TGTGCCAGCAGCTTAGGGACAAGCCTCTACGAGCAGTACTTC. Translation gives CASSLGTSLYEQYF.

CDR3 sequence reads: CASSATGRWSPLHF. DNA of the CDR3: TGTGCCAGCAGTGCCACAGGGCGATGGTCACCCCTCCACTTT. The chain carries TRBV6-1 and TRBJ1-6, with D possibly TRBD1 on 6 matching bases. The CDR3 consists of 14 residues. Germline V CDR1 and CDR2: MNHNS, SASEGT. The ends were cut back, 4 bases at V and 10 bases at J, with 14 bases in the middle.

V is TRBV5-4 and J is TRBJ2-5; TRBD1 matches at 9 bases. CDR1 and CDR2 (germline): SGHNT, YYREEE (reference sequence). Unmatched junction bases numbered 3, after V lost 4 bases and J lost 2 bases. The length of the CDR3 is 14 residues. Here the CDR3 DNA reads TGTGCCAGCAGCGCGGACAGGGGTCAAGAGACCCAGTACTTC. It translates to CASSADRGQETQYF.

This chain connects TRBV7-9 to TRBJ2-3, with 9 bases identical to TRBD2. The CDR3 sequence is 18 residues long. CDR1 and CDR2 from the germline V gene are SEHNR and FQNEAQ (reference sequence). Unmatched junction bases numbered 11, after V lost 2 bases and J lost 2 bases. CDR3 coding DNA: TGTGCCAGCAGCTTACCAAAAGCGGGAGGACCTTTCACAGATACGCAGTATTTT. This translates into CASSLPKAGGPFTDTQYF.

J is TRBJ1-1 and V is TRBV11-2; D gene uncertain. This CDR3 has 14 amino acids. CDR1 is SGHAT, CDR2 FQNNGV, per germline. The V gene lost 0 bases and the J gene lost 3 bases, with 8 bases spanning the gap. The CDR3, as DNA: TGTGCCAGCAGCTTAGACTCGTTCGACACTGAAGCTTTCTTT. It codes for CASSLDSFDTEAFF.

On this clone itself: This specimen includes other DNA sequences encoding the same CDR3. The chain links TRBV5-1 to TRBJ1-2; 7 bases fit TRBD1. The CDR3 totals 18 residues. Germline CDR1 reads SGHRS; CDR2 reads YFSETQ. Trimming removed 0 bases from V and 1 base from J; junction bases left unmatched: 12. The CDR3 region has the DNA TGCGCCAGCAGCTTGGAGGTTTCGGGACAGAGAATTAACTATGGCTACACCTTC. This encodes CASSLEVSGQRINYGYTF.

On this clone: The identical CDR3 is also encoded by other nucleotide sequences in the sample. The chain links TRBV5-1 to TRBJ2-1, with 7 nucleotides matching TRBD1. This CDR3 has 14 residues. CDR1 is SGHRS, CDR2 YFSETQ, per germline. J lost 9 bases, V lost 4 bases, and 10 bases had no gene match. The CDR3 DNA reads TGCGCCAGCAGCCCACGGACAGGAGGCACTGAGCAGTTCTTC. Translated: CASSPRTGGTEQFF.

This sequence joins TRBV11-3 and TRBJ2-1; D is possibly TRBD2 (5 bases). V gave up 1 base and J gave up 4 bases, with 14 bases separating them. Per the germline V gene, CDR1 is SGHNT and CDR2 is YENEEA. The CDR3 totals 16 residues. The CDR3 DNA is TGTGCCAGCAGCTTAGTGCCGACGGGGAGATACAATGAGCAGTTCTTC. This translates into CASSLVPTGRYNEQFF. Variable domain in full (rest from reference TRBV11-3 and TRBJ2-1): EAGVVQSPRYKIIEKKQPVAFWCNPISGHNTLYWYLQNLGQGPELLIRYENEEAVDDSQLPKDRFSAERLKGVDSTLKIQPAELGDSAVYLCASSLVPTGRYNEQFFGPGTRLTVL.

A remark on this clone: Other DNA sequences in this specimen translate into the identical CDR3. The rearrangement links TRBV9 to TRBJ2-1; possible D gene TRBD2, 5 bases. V lost 0 bases, J lost 4 bases, and 11 bases lay in between. Germline CDR1 reads SGDLS; CDR2 reads YYNGEE. This CDR3 contains 15 residues. The CDR3 loop is CASSVVGGSYNEQFF. The CDR3 nucleotides are TGTGCCAGCAGCGTAGTCGGTGGGAGTTACAATGAGCAGTTCTTC.

V usage is TRBV9 and J usage is TRBJ2-5, with TRBD2 as a possible D gene (6 bases). The CDR3 runs to 15 residues. From germline, CDR1 is SGDLS and CDR2 YYNGEE. V was pared by 3 bases and J by 2 bases, with 14 bases between. The CDR3 protein is CASSGPPSAQETQYF. CDR3 nucleotides: TGTGCCAGCAGCGGCCCGCCTAGCGCACAAGAGACCCAGTACTTC.

The chain recombines TRBV5-4 with TRBJ2-2; the D gene is possibly TRBD2 (7 bases). V lost 4 bases to trimming and J lost 6 bases, with 22 bases between them. The CDR3 contains 17 residues. Looked up from germline, CDR1 is SGHNT and CDR2 is YYREEE (reference sequence). The CDR3 coding sequence is TGTGCCAGCAGCCCGAACGGGGGCGGGAGACTCCCCGGGGAGCTGTTTTTT. It encodes CASSPNGGGRLPGELFF.

This rearrangement joins TRBV11-3 to TRBJ2-1; 9 nucleotides agree with TRBD2. CDR3 size: 14 residues. The germline CDR1 and CDR2 sequences are SGHNT and YENEEA. V gave up 7 bases and J gave up 8 bases; unmatched junction bases: 9. CDR3 in amino acids: CASMAGGRTDEQFF. CDR3 nucleotide sequence: TGTGCCAGCATGGCGGGAGGGCGAACGGATGAGCAGTTCTTC.

A word on this clone: One end of the junction is discordant with germline, which a read error may explain. V gene TRBV7-9 combines with J gene TRBJ1-1, with no clear D. Germline-derived CDR1 and CDR2 are SEHNR and FQNEAQ (reference sequence). The CDR3 runs to 12 residues. The chain's CDR3 is CSSSREGTEAFF. The CDR3 nucleotides are TGTTCCAGCAGTCGTGAGGGCACTGAAGCTTTCTTT.

The rearrangement links TRBV4-1 to TRBJ2-7; 9 bases fit TRBD2. CDR1 and CDR2 (germline): MGHRA, YSYEKL. The CDR3 loop spans 15 amino acids. J was trimmed by 3 bases and V by 4 bases; bases with no gene match: 7. The CDR3 DNA reads as TGCGCCAGCAGCCGGAGGACTAGCGAGAACTACGAGCAGTACTTC. This gives the protein CASSRRTSENYEQYF.

The V call is TRBV28, the J call TRBJ2-7, with 10 bases that match TRBD2. V lost 3 bases, J lost 0 bases, and 8 bases stayed unmatched. The CDR3 is 17 amino acids. Germline-derived CDR1 and CDR2 are MDHEN and SYDVKM. The CDR3 DNA sequence: TGTGCCAGCAGTTTCGGACTAGCGGTCCCTAGCTCCTACGAGCAGTACTTC. Encoded protein: CASSFGLAVPSSYEQYF.

V usage is TRBV11-2 and J usage is TRBJ2-3; 8 bases agree with TRBD2. Germline values: CDR1 SGHAT, CDR2 FQNNGV. V was clipped by 10 bases and J by 6 bases; unmatched bases: 15. This CDR3 comprises 15 residues. CDR3 nucleotide sequence: TGTGCCACTACCCCGGGAGGGAGGGCCTACGATACGCAGTATTTT. The encoded protein is CATTPGGRAYDTQYF. Variable domain in full (rest from reference TRBV11-2 and TRBJ2-3): EAGVAQSPRYKIIEKRQSVAFWCNPISGHATLYWYQQILGQGPKLLIQFQNNGVVDDSQLPKDRFSAERLKGVDSTLKIQPAKLEDSAVYLCATTPGGRAYDTQYFGPGTRLTVL.

Worth noting for this clone: One junction end disagrees with the germline gene, perhaps due to a read error. CDR3 coding DNA: TGTTCCAGCAGTTTTGAGGCTAGCGGCTACAATGAGCAGTTCTTC. This translates into CSSSFEASGYNEQFF. The V gene is TRBV7-9, the J gene TRBJ2-1; 7 nucleotides agree with TRBD2. Germline V lookup: CDR1 SEHNR, CDR2 FQNEAQ (reference sequence). There are 15 residues in the CDR3.

The chain recombines TRBV6-1 with TRBJ1-2; no firm D call. Trimming took off 7 bases at V and 0 bases at J, with 6 bases between the two ends. CDR3 length: 12 amino acids. CDR1 and CDR2 from the germline V gene are MNHNS and SASEGT. The CDR3 region has the DNA TGTGCCAGCACAGAAGCTAACTATGGCTACACCTTC. It specifies CASTEANYGYTF.